Listed here are 29 T cell receptor beta chains from one sample, sequenced in a study of shared clonotypes between healthy human individuals. The protocol was immunoSEQ multiplex PCR, while the TCRdb copy is restricted to in-frame clones and leaves out a portion. The table has 450,000 to 500,000 clones, 81% seen once; the top ten hold roughly 12%. The sample consisted of PBMCs. The source of these receptors is a woman between 35 and 50 years old in good health. Some clones in this sample may be carry-over from other donors' samples.

V gene TRBV7-9 combines with J gene TRBJ1-1, with 8 nucleotides matching TRBD1. The CDR3 extends over 15 amino acids. Unmatched junction bases numbered 6, after V lost 3 bases and J lost 3 bases. Germline V gene lookup returns CDR1 SEHNR and CDR2 FQNEAQ (reference sequence). The CDR3 is CASSLGQAQDTEAFF. CDR3 DNA sequence: TGTGCCAGCAGCTTGGGACAGGCACAAGACACTGAAGCTTTCTTT.

The V gene is TRBV4-3, the J gene TRBJ2-1; no reliable D call. The CDR3 sequence is 14 residues long. Germline assignment: CDR1 LGHNA and CDR2 YSLEER. Trimming left V 0 bases short and J 6 bases short, with 9 bases between. The CDR3 nucleotides are TGCGCCAGCAGCCAAGATAGGGCCTCCAATGAGCAGTTCTTC. Encoded protein: CASSQDRASNEQFF.

As for this clone: This likely stems from a read error, as it lies one base from a far larger clone. The same CDR3 can be traced to other DNA sequences in this sample. The gene calls are TRBV5-6 and TRBJ1-2; TRBD1 is a possible D gene (5 bases). The CDR3 loop spans 15 amino acids. Germline V gives CDR1 SGHDT, CDR2 YYEEEE. The CDR3: CASSLYSGVNYGYTF. As DNA, the CDR3 is TGTGCCAGCAGCTTATATTCGGGGGTTAACTATGGATACACCTTC.

In this sample, this clone turned up a few times. The chain carries TRBV5-4 and TRBJ2-7; maybe TRBD2 (5 bases). The germline V gene encodes CDR1 SGHNT and CDR2 YYREEE (reference sequence). Deletions cut 0 bases from V and 5 bases from J, with 15 bases between. The CDR3 has 15 amino acids. CDR3 residues: CASSLAPGRGNEQYF. CDR3 bases: TGTGCCAGCAGCTTGGCGCCCGGCCGGGGAAACGAGCAGTACTTC.

The chain employs TRBV30 and TRBJ2-3, with 16 bases aligning to TRBD2. Germline V gives CDR1 GTSNPN, CDR2 SVGIG (reference sequence). V shed 2 bases and J 6 bases; nucleotides not matched to a gene: 5. The CDR3 spans 16 residues. The CDR3 spells CAWSLGTSGREDTQYF. DNA for the CDR3: TGTGCCTGGAGTCTCGGGACTAGCGGGAGGGAGGATACGCAGTATTTT.

In the case of this clone: The sample carries other DNA sequences with the same CDR3. J is TRBJ2-1 and V is TRBV6-5, with no clear D. V was clipped by 6 bases and J by 4 bases, with 4 bases between them. CDR1 and CDR2 from the germline V gene are MNHEY and SVGAGI. CDR3 length: 11 amino acids. Written as DNA, the CDR3 is TGTGCCAGCAGCCCGTACAATGAGCAGTTCTTC. Protein product: CASSPYNEQFF.

Points on this clone: This sample also contains other DNA sequences that code for the same CDR3. V and J are TRBV6-4 and TRBJ1-6; TRBD1 aligns across 10 bases. CDR1 is MRHNA and CDR2 is SNTAGT in the germline V gene. V dropped 0 bases and J dropped 7; count of bases not matched to a gene: 0. CDR3 length: 15 amino acids. The CDR3 DNA reads as TGTGCCAGCAGTGACTCGACAGGGGGCAATTCACCCCTCCACTTT. Amino acid sequence: CASSDSTGGNSPLHF.

The chain carries TRBV2 and TRBJ1-5; D is possibly TRBD1 (5 bases). The germline V gene has CDR1 SNHLY and CDR2 FYNNEI. The CDR3 is 13 residues long. Trimming removed 10 bases from V and 3 bases from J, with 13 bases in between. The CDR3 here is CATAVGDNQPQHF. The CDR3 DNA sequence: TGTGCCACAGCAGTAGGGGACAATCAGCCCCAGCATTTT.

A single count supports this clone. J is TRBJ2-7 and V is TRBV10-3; 9 bases fit TRBD2. The junction had 8 bases not matched to a gene; V was cut back by 10 bases and J by 4 bases. Germline assignment: CDR1 ENHRY and CDR2 SYGVKD. The CDR3 totals 13 residues. CDR3 residues: CASILAGGYEQYF. As DNA, the CDR3 is TGTGCCAGCATACTAGCGGGTGGGTACGAGCAGTACTTC.

The chain joins TRBV11-2 to TRBJ2-3; 9 bases are shared with TRBD1. This CDR3 spans 14 amino acids. V lost 5 bases to trimming and J lost 8 bases; unmatched junction nucleotides: 8. Germline CDR1 is SGHAT and CDR2 is FQNNGV. The CDR3 sequence is CASSRDRVVGTQYF. CDR3 nucleotides: TGTGCCAGCAGCCGGGACAGGGTGGTCGGTACGCAGTATTTT.

The chain links TRBV7-2 to TRBJ2-3, with 7 bases fitting TRBD2. V dropped 5 bases and J dropped 2; count of bases not matched to a gene: 4. This CDR3 comprises 14 residues. Germline CDR1 SGHTA, CDR2 FQGNSA. CDR3 region: CASSPGLPTDTQYF. In DNA form, the CDR3 reads TGTGCCAGCAGCCCGGGACTACCCACAGATACGCAGTATTTT.

The CDR3, as DNA: TGTGCCAGCAGCCCGGATAGACAGGGGAAGGGCTACACCTTC. Protein sequence: CASSPDRQGKGYTF. This sequence joins TRBV5-4 and TRBJ1-2; 8 bases align to TRBD1. The CDR3 has 14 amino acids. The germline V gene encodes CDR1 SGHNT and CDR2 YYREEE (reference sequence). Unmatched junction bases numbered 10, after V lost 4 bases and J lost 8 bases.

Notes on this clone: A far larger clone is a single base away, which makes a read error likely. The V and J genes are TRBV7-7 and TRBJ2-5, with D perhaps TRBD2 (6 bases). CDR1 and CDR2 from the germline V gene are SSHAT and FNYEAQ (reference sequence). This CDR3 contains 15 residues. The CDR3 reads CASSFQKAAGETQYF. The CDR3 coding sequence is TGTGCTAGCAGCTTTCAGAAGGCGGCGGGGGAGACCCAGTACTTC.

J is TRBJ2-5 and V is TRBV4-1; TRBD2 agrees at 14 bases. Germline V gene sequence: CDR1 MGHRA, CDR2 YSYEKL. After removal of 4 bases from V and 1 base from J, the junction contained 2 bases not matched to a gene. This CDR3 is 16 amino acids long. The CDR3 is CASSRGTSGSQETQYF. The CDR3 nucleotides read TGCGCCAGCAGCCGAGGGACTAGCGGGAGCCAAGAGACCCAGTACTTC.

V usage is TRBV28 and J usage is TRBJ2-7, with 9 nucleotides matching TRBD1. V lost 6 bases to trimming and J lost 2 bases; unmatched junction nucleotides: 5. The CDR3 length is 14 residues. Germline assignment: CDR1 MDHEN and CDR2 SYDVKM. The CDR3 loop reads CASREDRGTYEQYF. CDR3 bases: TGTGCCAGCAGAGAGGACAGGGGCACCTACGAGCAGTACTTC.

The genes are TRBV30 and TRBJ1-4; tentatively, D is TRBD1 (6 bases). Germline V lookup: CDR1 GTSNPN, CDR2 SVGIG (reference sequence). Trimming cost V 0 bases and J 7 bases, with 9 bases left between them. This CDR3 spans 13 amino acids. CDR3 in amino acids: CAWSVSRGEKLFF. DNA for the CDR3: TGTGCCTGGAGTGTATCCAGGGGTGAAAAACTGTTTTTT.

This clone was detected only once. This chain joins TRBV30 and TRBJ2-1; D may correspond to TRBD1 or TRBD2 (6 bases each). This CDR3 region has 13 residues. V gave up 0 bases and J gave up 9 bases, with 12 bases separating them. Germline CDR1 is GTSNPN and CDR2 is SVGIG (reference sequence). CDR3 loop: CAWSVRGLGEQFF. As DNA, the CDR3 is TGTGCCTGGAGTGTACGGGGGCTCGGTGAGCAGTTCTTC.

Turning to this clone: This probably arose from a read error, given a far larger clone one base away. Other nucleotide sequences from this sample produce the same CDR3. The chain is built from TRBV5-6 and TRBJ2-6; perhaps D is TRBD1 or TRBD2 (5 bases each). Germline CDR1 is SGHDT and CDR2 is YYEEEE. There are 15 residues in the CDR3. Here the CDR3 reads CASILGVSGANVLTF. CDR3 nucleotide sequence: TGTGCCAGCATCTTGGGGGTATCCGGGGCCAACGTCCTGACTTTC.

The gene calls are TRBV6-5 and TRBJ1-5; the D is unclear. This CDR3 is built from 13 residues. The germline gives CDR1 MNHEY, CDR2 SVGAGI. Trimming cost V 6 bases and J 0 bases, with 6 bases left between them. The CDR3 nucleotides read TGTGCCAGCAGCCGGTATAGCAATCAGCCCCAGCATTTT. This gives the protein CASSRYSNQPQHF.

V and J are TRBV28 and TRBJ1-5; D is uncertain. The V end was cut by 4 bases, the J end by 2 bases, with 18 bases between. From germline, CDR1 is MDHEN and CDR2 SYDVKM. This CDR3 has 17 amino acids. The CDR3 loop reads CASSYHIPGGGNQPQHF. The CDR3 DNA follows: TGTGCCAGCAGTTACCATATCCCGGGAGGAGGCAATCAGCCCCAGCATTTT. The variable domain in full, completed from reference TRBV28 and TRBJ1-5, reads DVKVTQSSRYLVKRTGEKVFLECVQDMDHENMFWYRQDPGLGLRLIYFSYDVKMKEKGDIPEGYSVSREKKERFSLILESASTNQTSMYLCASSYHIPGGGNQPQHFGDGTRLSIL.

A few counts support this clone. This chain connects TRBV12-5 to TRBJ1-5, with 9 bases lining up with TRBD1. Per germline, CDR1 LGHNT and CDR2 FRNRAP. After removal of 7 bases from V and 6 bases from J, the junction contained 10 bases not matched to a gene. CDR3 size: 15 residues. The CDR3 protein is CASAITGGAGQPQHF. As DNA, the CDR3 is TGTGCTAGTGCTATAACAGGGGGCGCGGGTCAGCCCCAGCATTTT.

The gene calls are TRBV7-9 and TRBJ1-5; D gene ambiguous. V lost 2 bases and J lost 2, with 16 bases in between. Germline V CDR1 and CDR2: SEHNR, FQNEAQ (reference sequence). This CDR3 has 17 amino acids. DNA of the CDR3: TGTGCCAGCAGCTTATCAACGGGGTCGATTGGCAATCAGCCCCAGCATTTT. It is translated as CASSLSTGSIGNQPQHF. Supplemented by reference TRBV7-9 and TRBJ1-5, the full variable domain reads DTGVSQNPRHKITKRGQNVTFRCDPISEHNRLYWYRQTLGQGPEFLTYFQNEAQLEKSRLLSDRFSAERPKGSFSTLEIQRTEQGDSAMYLCASSLSTGSIGNQPQHFGDGTRLSIL.

This sequence joins TRBV5-8 and TRBJ2-2; the match to TRBD1 covers 8 bases. Germline CDR1 reads SGHTS; CDR2 reads YDEGEE. CDR3 length: 15 residues. The J segment lost 5 bases and the V segment lost 5 bases, leaving 8 bases of the junction unmatched. The CDR3 sequence: CASSSGTGRTGELFF. CDR3 nucleotide sequence: TGTGCCAGCAGTTCCGGGACAGGTCGGACCGGGGAGCTGTTTTTT.

Of note for this clone: It is likely a read error: a sequence one base away is far more abundant. The chain combines TRBV18 with TRBJ1-5; TRBD1 aligns across 7 bases. V shed 0 bases, J shed 7 bases, and the junction held 6 bases outside the gene matches. The germline CDR1 and CDR2 sequences are KGHSH and LQKENI. This CDR3 contains 15 residues. In DNA, the CDR3 is TGTGCCAGCTCACCACCAGGGGGCCGAAAACAGCCCCAGCATTTT. Translation gives CASSPPGGRKQPQHF.

The chain couples TRBV27 to TRBJ1-5, with TRBD1 as a possible D gene (5 bases). Trimming took off 6 bases at V and 9 bases at J, with 21 bases between the two ends. The CDR3 runs to 15 residues. Germline CDR1 MNHEY, CDR2 SMNVEV (reference sequence). CDR3 sequence (DNA): TGTGCCAGCAGCCTCCCCGTGAGGGGACCGGGGCCCCAGCATTTT. Protein: CASSLPVRGPGPQHF.

The chain recombines TRBV5-6 with TRBJ1-1; no clear D gene. Germline V gene lookup returns CDR1 SGHDT and CDR2 YYEEEE. Between the trimmed V and J ends, which lost 5 bases and 1 base, there was a span of 12 bases. This CDR3 has 14 amino acids. The chain's CDR3 is CASSYDARNTEAFF. DNA for the CDR3: TGTGCCAGCAGTTATGACGCTCGGAACACTGAAGCTTTCTTT. Full variable domain (remainder filled in from reference TRBV5-6 and TRBJ1-1): DAGVTQSPTHLIKTRGQQVTLRCSPKSGHDTVSWYQQALGQGPQFIFQYYEEEERQRGNFPDRFSGHQFPNYSSELNVNALLLGDSALYLCASSYDARNTEAFFGQGTRLTVV.

The V and J genes are TRBV6-1 and TRBJ2-2, with D tentatively TRBD1 (6 bases). The CDR3 totals 15 residues. Trimming pared 7 bases from V and 4 bases from J, leaving 16 bases between. Germline V CDR1 and CDR2: MNHNS, SASEGT. The CDR3 nucleotides read TGTGCCAGCAACCTTGGGGGCGGAGGCACCGGGGAGCTGTTTTTT. Translating gives CASNLGGGGTGELFF.

This clone has more than one count but fewer than ten. The chain uses TRBV18 and TRBJ1-1, with TRBD1 as a possible D gene (5 bases). Germline V gene data show CDR1 as KGHSH and CDR2 as LQKENI. This CDR3 is 15 amino acids long. The V end was cut by 5 bases, the J end by 6 bases, with 19 bases between. The CDR3: CASSTGPGGSAEAFF. As DNA, the CDR3 is TGTGCCAGCTCAACAGGCCCCGGGGGAAGCGCTGAAGCTTTCTTT.

This clone was recorded a few times. The chain recombines TRBV7-2 with TRBJ2-3; possibly TRBD1 for D (6 bases). CDR1 and CDR2 (germline): SGHTA, FQGNSA. Trimming removed 5 bases at V and 3 bases at J, with 12 bases between. The CDR3 extends over 14 amino acids. CDR3 amino acids: CASSEWQGTDTQYF. CDR3 sequence (DNA): TGTGCCAGCAGCGAGTGGCAGGGGACAGATACGCAGTATTTT.